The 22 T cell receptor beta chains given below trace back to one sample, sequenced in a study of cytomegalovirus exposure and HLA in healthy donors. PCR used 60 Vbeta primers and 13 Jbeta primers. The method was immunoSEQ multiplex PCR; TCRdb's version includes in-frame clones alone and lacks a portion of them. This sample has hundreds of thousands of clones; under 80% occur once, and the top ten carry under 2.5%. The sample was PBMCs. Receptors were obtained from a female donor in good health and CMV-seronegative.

Here the CDR3 DNA reads TGCGCCAGCGGGACTAGCGGGACCGCACAAGAGACCCAGTACTTC. This encodes CASGTSGTAQETQYF. The V gene is TRBV5-1, the J gene TRBJ2-5; 13 bases match TRBD2. This CDR3 is 15 amino acids long. The V segment lost 7 bases and the J segment 2 bases; nucleotides outside the gene matches: 5. Germline V lookup: CDR1 SGHRS, CDR2 YFSETQ.

The CDR3 spells CASSVAAGGINIQYF. The CDR3 nucleotides read TGTGCCAGCAGCGTAGCGGCAGGCGGGATAAACATTCAGTACTTC. V is TRBV9 and J is TRBJ2-4; maybe TRBD2 (6 bases). The CDR3 length is 15 residues. Trimming left V 0 bases short and J 6 bases short, with 13 bases between. Per the germline V gene, CDR1 is SGDLS and CDR2 is YYNGEE.

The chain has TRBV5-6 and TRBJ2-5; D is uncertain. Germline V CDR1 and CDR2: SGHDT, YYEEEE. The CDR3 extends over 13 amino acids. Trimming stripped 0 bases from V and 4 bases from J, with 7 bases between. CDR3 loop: CASSLAYGETQYF. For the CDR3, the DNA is TGTGCCAGCAGCTTGGCGTACGGAGAGACCCAGTACTTC.

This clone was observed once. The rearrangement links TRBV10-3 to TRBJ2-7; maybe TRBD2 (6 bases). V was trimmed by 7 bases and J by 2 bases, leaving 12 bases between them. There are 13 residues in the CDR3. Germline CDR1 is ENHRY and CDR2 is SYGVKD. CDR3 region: CAITPGAPYEQYF. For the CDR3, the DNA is TGTGCCATCACCCCGGGAGCCCCCTACGAGCAGTACTTC.

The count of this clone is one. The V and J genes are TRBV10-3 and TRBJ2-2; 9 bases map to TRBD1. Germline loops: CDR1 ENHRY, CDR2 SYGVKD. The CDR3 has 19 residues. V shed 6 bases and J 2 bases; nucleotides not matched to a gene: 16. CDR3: CAISENLLGQGINTGELFF. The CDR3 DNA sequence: TGTGCCATCAGCGAGAATCTCCTAGGACAGGGGATAAACACCGGGGAGCTGTTTTTT.

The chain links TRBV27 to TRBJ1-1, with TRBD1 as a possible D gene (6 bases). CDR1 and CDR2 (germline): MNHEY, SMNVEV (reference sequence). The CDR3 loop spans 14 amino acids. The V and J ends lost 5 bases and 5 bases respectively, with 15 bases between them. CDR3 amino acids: CASSPLTGYTEAFF. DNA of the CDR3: TGTGCCAGCAGTCCCCTCACAGGGTATACTGAAGCTTTCTTT.

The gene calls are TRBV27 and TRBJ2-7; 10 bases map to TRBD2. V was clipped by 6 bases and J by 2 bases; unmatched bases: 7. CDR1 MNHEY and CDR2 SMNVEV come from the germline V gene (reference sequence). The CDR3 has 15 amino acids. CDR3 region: CASRDGTSATYEQYF. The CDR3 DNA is TGTGCCAGCAGAGACGGGACTAGCGCCACCTACGAGCAGTACTTC.

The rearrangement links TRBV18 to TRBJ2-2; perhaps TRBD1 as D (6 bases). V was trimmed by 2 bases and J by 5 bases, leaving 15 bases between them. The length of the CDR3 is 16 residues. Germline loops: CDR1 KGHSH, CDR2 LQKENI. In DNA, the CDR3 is TGTGCCAGCTCACCATTTGTACAGGGAAAAACCGGGGAGCTGTTTTTT. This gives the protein CASSPFVQGKTGELFF.

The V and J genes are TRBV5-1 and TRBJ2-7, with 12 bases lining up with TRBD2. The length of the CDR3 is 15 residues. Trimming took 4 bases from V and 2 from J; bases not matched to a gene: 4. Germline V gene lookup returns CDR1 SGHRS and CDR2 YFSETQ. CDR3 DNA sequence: TGCGCCAGCAGCCCCCTAGCGGGAGGGACCTACGAGCAGTACTTC. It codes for CASSPLAGGTYEQYF.

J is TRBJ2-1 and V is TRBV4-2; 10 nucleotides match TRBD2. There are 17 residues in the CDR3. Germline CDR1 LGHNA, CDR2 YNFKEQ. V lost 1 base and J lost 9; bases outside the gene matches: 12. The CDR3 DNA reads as TGTGCCAGCAGCCAAGTCCGAGCGGGAGGGCCCTCGGGTGAGCAGTTCTTC. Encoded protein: CASSQVRAGGPSGEQFF.

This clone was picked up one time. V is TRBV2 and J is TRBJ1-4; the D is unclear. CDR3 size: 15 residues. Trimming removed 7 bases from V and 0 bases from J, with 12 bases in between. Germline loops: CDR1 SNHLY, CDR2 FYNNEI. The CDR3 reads CASTTGDATNEKLFF. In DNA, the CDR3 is TGTGCCAGCACCACCGGGGATGCAACTAATGAAAAACTGTTTTTT.

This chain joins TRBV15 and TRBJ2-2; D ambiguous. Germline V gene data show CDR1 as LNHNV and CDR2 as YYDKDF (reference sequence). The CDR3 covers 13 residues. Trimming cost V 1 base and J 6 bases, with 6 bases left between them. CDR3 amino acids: CATSRAGSGELFF. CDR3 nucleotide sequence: TGTGCCACCAGCAGAGCAGGATCCGGGGAGCTGTTTTTT.

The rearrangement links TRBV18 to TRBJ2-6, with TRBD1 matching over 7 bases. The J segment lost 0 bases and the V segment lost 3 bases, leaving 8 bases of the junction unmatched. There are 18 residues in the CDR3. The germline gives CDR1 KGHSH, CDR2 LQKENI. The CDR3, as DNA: TGTGCCAGCTCACCCCGACAGGGTCAAAGCTCTGGGGCCAACGTCCTGACTTTC. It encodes CASSPRQGQSSGANVLTF.

DNA of the CDR3: TGCGCCACATCAGACACAAACTCCTACGAGCAGTACTTC. Amino acid sequence: CATSDTNSYEQYF. This rearrangement joins TRBV4-1 to TRBJ2-7; D is unclear. V lost 10 bases and J 0 bases, leaving 13 bases between the germline ends. The germline V gene has CDR1 MGHRA and CDR2 YSYEKL. The length of the CDR3 is 13 residues.

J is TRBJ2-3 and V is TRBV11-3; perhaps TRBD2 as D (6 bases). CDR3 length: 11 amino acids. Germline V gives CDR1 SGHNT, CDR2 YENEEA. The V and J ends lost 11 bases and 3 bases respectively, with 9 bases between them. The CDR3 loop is CAVGRTDTQYF. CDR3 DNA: TGTGCCGTAGGGAGGACAGATACGCAGTATTTT.

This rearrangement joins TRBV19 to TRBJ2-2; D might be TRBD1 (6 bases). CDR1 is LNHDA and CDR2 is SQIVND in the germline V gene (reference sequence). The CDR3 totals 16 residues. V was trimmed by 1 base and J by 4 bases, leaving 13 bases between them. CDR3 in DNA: TGTGCCAGTAGTATAGTGGCAGGGGCCATCACCGGGGAGCTGTTTTTT. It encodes CASSIVAGAITGELFF.

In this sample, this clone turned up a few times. The CDR3 DNA reads as TGTGCCAGTAATCTAAGGGGAGGAGGTACCGGGGAGCTGTTTTTT. Translating gives CASNLRGGGTGELFF. This chain joins TRBV19 and TRBJ2-2; the D gene is possibly TRBD2 (6 bases). The CDR3 has 15 residues. V lost 7 bases and J lost 5, with 17 bases in between. Germline CDR1 reads LNHDA; CDR2 reads SQIVND (reference sequence). The full variable domain, rest sourced from reference TRBV19 and TRBJ2-2, is DGGITQSPKYLFRKEGQNVTLSCEQNLNHDAMYWYRQDPGQGLRLIYYSQIVNDFQKGDIAEGYSVSREKKESFPLTVTSAQKNPTAFYLCASNLRGGGTGELFFGEGSRLTVL.

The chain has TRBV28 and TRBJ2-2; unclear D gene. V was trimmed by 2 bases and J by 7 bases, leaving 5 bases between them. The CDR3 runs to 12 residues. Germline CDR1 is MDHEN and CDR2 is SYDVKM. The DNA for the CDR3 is TGTGCCAGCAGTTTACTCTACGGGGAGCTGTTTTTT. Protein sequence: CASSLLYGELFF.

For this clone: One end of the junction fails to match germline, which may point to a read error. Here the CDR3 DNA reads TGTGCCAGCAGCTCCGGGACAGGGAAGAAGAATTTT. Protein: CASSSGTGKKNF. The chain combines TRBV7-6 with TRBJ1-3, with 9 bases matching TRBD1. In germline, CDR1 is SGHVS, CDR2 FNYEAQ. CDR3 length: 12 residues.

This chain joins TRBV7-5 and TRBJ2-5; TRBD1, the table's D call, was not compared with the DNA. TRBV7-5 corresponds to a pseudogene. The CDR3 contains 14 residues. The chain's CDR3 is CVRGWDRYQETQYF. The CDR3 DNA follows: TGTGTCAGAGGGTGGGACAGGTACCAAGAGACCCAGTACTTC.

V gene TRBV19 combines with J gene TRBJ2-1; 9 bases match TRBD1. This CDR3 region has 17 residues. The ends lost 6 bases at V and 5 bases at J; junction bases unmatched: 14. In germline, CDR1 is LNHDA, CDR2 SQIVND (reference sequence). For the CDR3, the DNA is TGTGCCAGTAGACTCAGACCCCGGGACAGGGCCAACAATGAGCAGTTCTTC. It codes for CASRLRPRDRANNEQFF.

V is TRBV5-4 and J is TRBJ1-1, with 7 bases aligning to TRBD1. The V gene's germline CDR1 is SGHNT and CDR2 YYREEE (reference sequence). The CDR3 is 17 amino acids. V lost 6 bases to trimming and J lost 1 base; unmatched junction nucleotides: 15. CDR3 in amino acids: CASKSGGPQTGNTEAFF. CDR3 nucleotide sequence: TGTGCCAGCAAGTCAGGGGGTCCTCAGACCGGGAACACTGAAGCTTTCTTT.